This note documents a single T cell receptor beta chain sequence. Its antigen is still unknown. Profiling relied on immunoSEQ multiplex PCR, and the TCRdb table lists in-frame clones only, not all of them. The table has around 160,000 clones, approximately 80% seen once; the top ten hold approximately 2%. These data originate in a study of cytotoxic CD8 clonotypes in ibrutinib-treated CLL. General study results and limits: Patients had baseline clonality above age-matched healthy donors, and this clonality moved with circulating CD8+ T-cell counts.

CDR3 length equals 16 residues. V was pared by 6 bases and J by 4 bases, with 10 bases of the junction left unmatched. Germline V CDR1 and CDR2: MNHNY, SVGAGI (reference sequence). The chain combines TRBV6-6 with TRBJ2-5, with TRBD1 matching over 11 bases. This clonotype originated in a human donor with chronic lymphocytic leukemia. The starting material was PBMCs, obtained after 12 months of ibrutinib treatment. This chain's CDR3 is CASRKGQGAVGETQYF. The CDR3 DNA reads as TGTGCCAGCAGGAAAGGACAGGGGGCGGTCGGAGAGACCCAGTACTTC.